This TCR beta chain derives from a study of cytomegalovirus exposure and HLA in healthy donors. Overall study results and limits: TRBV6-2, TRBV6-3 and some other V segments were unresolvable in 87-base-pair reads. Researchers reported in a later analysis that a missense DCLRE1C variant was tied to TCR beta V- and J-gene trimming.

Primers included in the PCR were 60 Vbeta and 13 Jbeta primers. In the study's own analysis: Later, an analysis found 75 million to 90 million unique TCR beta chains, and about 10 million of these were shared. The table came from immunoSEQ multiplex PCR; TCRdb's copy has only in-frame clones and leaves some out. D and trimming come from the DNA, and the V and J calls and clone size come from that table. The sample shows 95,000 to 150,000 clones, over 75% of them seen only once. Worth noting for this clone: Its antigen is currently unknown.

CDR3 length: 19 residues. CDR1 SQVTM and CDR2 ANQGSEA come from the germline V gene. V shed 7 bases and J 3 bases; nucleotides not matched to a gene: 24. V gene TRBV29-1 combines with J gene TRBJ1-2, with 9 bases fitting TRBD1. This TCR was recovered from a man younger than 40 in good health and CMV-seronegative. Specimen: PBMCs. The CDR3: CSGYPAGRQGVAGDYGYTF. CDR3 nucleotides: TGCAGCGGTTACCCCGCCGGGAGACAGGGGGTTGCTGGCGACTATGGCTACACCTTC.